One TCR beta chain is described in this entry. TCRdb's copy holds only in-frame clones and misses some; the assay was immunoSEQ multiplex PCR. The sample consists of 250,000 or so clones, 90% of them appearing once. The sample is drawn from a study of blood T cell repertoires in COVID-19. V was cut by 5 bases and J by 1 base, with 9 bases left in between. CDR1 is SGHTA, CDR2 FQGTGA, per germline. This CDR3 region has 14 residues. The material sequenced was peripheral blood. The chain employs TRBV7-3 and TRBJ1-3; D might be TRBD1 (5 bases). The TCR comes from a woman aged 60-75 years with COVID-19, enrolled during active disease. DNA of the CDR3: TGTGCCAGCAGCCTCAGGGTTTCTGGAAACACCATATATTTT. It yields the protein CASSLRVSGNTIYF.